This paragraph reports one T cell receptor (beta chain). A single count supports this clone. No antigen is known for it. No much larger clone exists at a distance of one base, and base qualities are not known. The sample originates from a study of regulatory dendritic cells for organ transplantation (dated by TCRdb to 2015 to 2018). Looking at the study overall: Sorted naive and memory CD4+ and CD8+ T cells had their TCRbeta repertoires sequenced both before and after allostimulation with either regulatory or mature dendritic cells.

TCRbeta CDR3 regions were amplified by multiplexed two-step PCR using Vbeta-specific forward primers and Jbeta-specific reverse primers. TCRbeta libraries were sequenced on an Illumina instrument through the immunoSEQ service. For the original study's pipeline: IMGT annotation was used to assign V, D and J genes, and synthetic CDR3 analogues were used to correct the counts for multiplex PCR bias. Repertoire clonality was computed in the immunoSEQ Analyzer as one minus normalized Shannon entropy. Clonal expansion was defined using Fisher's exact test with Benjamini-Hochberg false discovery rate control and a two-tailed threshold of P<0.01. TCRdb carries this immuneACCESS record with in-frame sequences only. Its versions omit some clonotypes, under half of them owing to an unresolved V gene in the studies checked, with the rest unexplained. V and J calls and clone size follow that table, whereas D and trimming were derived from the DNA. For this sample there are 25,000 to 30,000 clones; about 80% appear just once. The ten largest account for 2.2% of the sample.

Naive T cells were sorted as CD45RA+ and memory T cells as CD45RO+ CD4+ or CD8+ cells by FACS. A couple of healthy control subjects provided the T cells used for TCR sequencing. Unstimulated sorted T cell subsets were used as baseline controls for the mixed lymphocyte reactions. The Qiagen DNeasy Blood & Tissue Kit was used for extraction of genomic DNA. On the study overall, not on this receptor specifically: In both subjects, allostimulation led to expansion of memory CD8+ clones, although regulatory dendritic cells appeared to cause more limited expansion than mature dendritic cells did. Highly diverse repertoires were observed in naive CD4+ and CD8+ T cells, whereas lower diversity was observed in memory cells, and the most oligoclonal repertoires were found in memory CD8+ cells. Sequencing was done in only a couple of subjects, and the authors reported considerable heterogeneity between individuals in the alloreactive memory CD8+ T cell pool. Among the resting subsets, memory CD8+ T cells contained the most alloreactive TCR clonotypes.

The origin of this receptor is a human donor in good health. The sequencing sample was made of memory CD4+ T cells from blood. Interpreted using the paper, the cell subset or site label stands for: CD45RO+ memory T cells.

The sequenced DNA is TGTGCCAGCTCACCAGGTGGGTCCCTCGAGCAGTACTTC. Its protein is CASSPGGSLEQYF. The rearrangement combines TRBV18 with TRBJ2-7; no D gene is confidently identified. Between the V and J ends, shortened by 2 bases and 6 bases respectively, the junction contains 11 bases. The CDR3 starts with the cysteine, ends with the phenylalanine, and has 13 residues. The DNA shown is the 39-base CDR3, in frame from base 1. CDR1 and CDR2, looked up from the germline V gene, are KGHSH and LQKENI.